This T cell receptor (beta chain) was identified in a study of T cells in localized non-small cell lung cancer. Sequenced by immunoSEQ multiplex PCR; TCRdb stores in-frame clones only, minus some. The sample shows about 40,000 clones, approximately 86% of them seen only once. This clone was recorded once. V was pared by 6 bases and J by 1 base, with 12 bases between. This CDR3 spans 14 amino acids. The germline V gene has CDR1 MDHEN and CDR2 SYDVKM. The sequencing here drew on peripheral blood, taken before any cancer treatment. The rearrangement links TRBV28 to TRBJ1-2, with D possibly matching TRBD1 (6 bases). The TCR sequence derives from a man aged 18-49 years with stage I lung adenocarcinoma. The CDR3 sequence is CASRQQGGNYGYTF. The DNA of the CDR3 is TGTGCCAGCAGACAACAGGGAGGTAACTATGGCTACACCTTC.